This TCR beta chain was retrieved from a study of blood T cell repertoires in COVID-19. Turning to the study itself: COVID-19 samples collected from the United States, Italy and Spain covered acute and convalescent phases. The cDNA or gDNA used as material had been derived from T cells, B-cell-depleted T cells, or PBMCs.

Per the study methods: Estimation of nucleated cell counts relied on the amplification of reference gene primers. Profiled with immunoSEQ multiplex PCR; TCRdb holds only in-frame clones, not every one. The V and J calls and clone size are taken from that table; D and trimming were inferred from the DNA. This sample has approximately 21,000 clones; roughly 90% occur once, and the top ten carry around 12%. This CDR3 region has 16 residues. J gave up 4 bases and V 0 bases, and 7 bases lay outside the gene matches. Germline values: CDR1 MNHEY, CDR2 SVGAGI. The sample consisted of peripheral blood. The origin of this receptor is a woman of 80 years or more with active or convalescent COVID-19. The V gene is TRBV6-5, the J gene TRBJ2-3; 7 bases align to TRBD2. In DNA, the CDR3 is TGTGCCAGCAGTTACTCCCCACTAGCGCGGCCAGATACGCAGTATTTT. As protein: CASSYSPLARPDTQYF.